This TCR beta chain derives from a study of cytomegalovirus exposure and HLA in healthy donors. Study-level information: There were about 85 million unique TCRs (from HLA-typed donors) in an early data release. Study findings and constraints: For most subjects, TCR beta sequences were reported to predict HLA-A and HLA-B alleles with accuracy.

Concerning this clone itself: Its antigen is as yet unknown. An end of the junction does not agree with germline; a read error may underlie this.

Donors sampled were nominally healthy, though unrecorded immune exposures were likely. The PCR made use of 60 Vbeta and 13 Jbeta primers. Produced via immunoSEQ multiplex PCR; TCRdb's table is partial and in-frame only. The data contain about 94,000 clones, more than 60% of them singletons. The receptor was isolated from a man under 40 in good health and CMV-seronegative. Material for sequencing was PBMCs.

CDR3 region: CASSTRQGTEAFF. CDR3 nucleotide sequence: TGTGCTAGCAGCACTAGACAGGGGACTGAAGCTTTCTTT. The V gene is TRBV7-7, the J gene TRBJ1-1; 8 bases align to TRBD1. The CDR3 runs to 13 residues. Germline loops: CDR1 SSHAT, CDR2 FNYEAQ (reference sequence).